This TCR beta chain was captured by sequencing in a study of blood T cell repertoires in COVID-19. Those enrolled, adults aged roughly 18 to 95 years, came from some 23 US areas. Categorization into cohorts depended on clinical history that participants reported. Assay used: immunoSEQ multiplex PCR; TCRdb lists only in-frame clones, some missing. The sample lists roughly 500,000 clones, about 88% occurring once. The clonotype originates from a woman aged 55-70 years who had recovered from COVID-19. Sequenced material: PBMCs or T cells enriched from blood (not recorded which).

The CDR3 DNA follows: TGTGCCAGCAGCACCCGTCCTACTAGTTTAGGCAATGAGCAGTTCTTC. Its translation is CASSTRPTSLGNEQFF. The chain links TRBV11-2 to TRBJ2-1; TRBD2 might be the D (5 bases). Germline V gives CDR1 SGHAT, CDR2 FQNNGV. CDR3 length equals 16 residues. The V end lost 5 bases, the J end lost 6 bases, and 20 bases lay between the germline ends.